A single sample gave rise to the 2 T cell receptor beta chains below, sequenced in a study of blood T cell repertoires in COVID-19. Profiling relied on immunoSEQ multiplex PCR, and the TCRdb table lists in-frame clones only, not all of them. The profile shows roughly 250,000 clones, approximately 86% of them singletons. Sample: PBMCs or T cells enriched from blood (not recorded which). These receptors were collected from a woman between 50 and 59 years old who had recovered from COVID-19.

The chain recombines TRBV25-1 with TRBJ2-3, with 7 bases lining up with TRBD1. The V gene end was trimmed by 6 bases and the J gene end by 3 bases; junction bases not matched to a gene: 9. The CDR3 loop spans 15 amino acids. Germline V gene sequence: CDR1 MGHDK, CDR2 SYGVNS. Here the CDR3 DNA reads TGTGCCAGCAGCCCAATGACAGGGCATACAGATACGCAGTATTTT. Its translation is CASSPMTGHTDTQYF.

This chain links TRBV6-5 with TRBJ2-1; 9 bases are a match to TRBD2. Per germline, CDR1 MNHEY and CDR2 SVGAGI. J gave up 7 bases and V 4 bases, and 5 bases lay outside the gene matches. The CDR3 has 14 residues. The CDR3 nucleotides read TGTGCCAGCAGTTTTAGCGGGAGTACGAATGAGCAGTTCTTC. This translates into CASSFSGSTNEQFF.